What follows describes a single TCR beta chain. Its antigen remains unidentified. No qualities accompany the bases; no much larger clone lies one base away. CDR1 and CDR2 are drawn from the germline V gene: KGHSH, LQKENI. From its cysteine to its phenylalanine, the CDR3 spans 13 amino acids. Only CDR3 DNA is held: 39 bases, read in frame from base 1. V drops 3 bases and J drops 9 bases, leaving 12 bases in between. This sample is drawn from a study of blood T cell repertoires in COVID-19 (dated by TCRdb to about 2020). Background for the entire study: The collaborator samples originated in the United States, Italy and Spain and spanned the acute and convalescent phases of COVID-19. The prospective study material was composed of cDNA or gDNA derived from T cells, B-cell-depleted T cells, or PBMCs. Deeply sampled blood TCRbeta repertoires from subjects exposed to, actively infected with, or recovered from COVID-19 were included in the dataset. The repertoires were released in a freely available public database intended as a resource for research on the immune response to SARS-CoV-2. Samples were obtained from the ongoing ImmuneRACE study (first 160 participants) and from over 1,000 subjects provided by 6 global collaborators. Sample metadata almost always included a de-identified subject ID, COVID-19 status, age in years and sex. Where available, HLA class I and class II types were taken from metadata supplied by the sample provider and were not determined by assay-based typing.

Whole blood was collected in K2EDTA tubes by collaborating institutions according to the institutions' own protocols. For TCRbeta analysis, collaborator samples were shipped as frozen whole blood, as isolated PBMCs, or as DNA extracted from either sample type. The immunoSEQ Assay, a bias-controlled multiplex PCR, was used to amplify TCRbeta CDR3 regions from genomic DNA. The study's processing was this. The number of nucleated cells in each sample was estimated from the amplification of reference gene primers within the assay. To quantify the absolute abundance of each unique TCRbeta CDR3 rearrangement, sequence reads were collapsed and filtered. Productive Simpson clonality was computed per sample as the square root of Simpson's diversity index over productive rearrangements. Not all clones reach the TCRdb copy of this immuneACCESS table, which keeps in-frame sequences only. Checked studies attribute under half of the gap to unresolved V genes and leave the rest unexplained. D and trimming come from the DNA, and the V and J calls and clone size come from that table. Recorded for this sample are roughly 60,000 clones; around nine tenths of them occurred a single time. The ten largest clones capture around a tenth of the sample.

Results the study describes overall, beyond this receptor: The amount of clinical and demographic metadata varied by source and participant and was provided uncurated.

What was sequenced was peripheral blood. The sequence was obtained from an elderly woman with active COVID-19. This chain is built from TRBV18 and TRBJ2-1, with TRBD2 as a weak D call on 5 bases. The DNA sequence reads TGTGCCAGCTCACCGACTAACGATGTTGAGCAGTTCTTC. This encodes CASSPTNDVEQFF.